The sequence of this T cell receptor (beta chain) was determined in a study of T cell responses to AZD1222 COVID-19 vaccine. Whole-study results and caveats: Donors were chiefly white British, with a greater number of females, and clonal diversity was perhaps underestimated. The study identified only six AZD1222 recipients as seropositive at baseline.

Using immunoSEQ multiplex PCR, the repertoire was profiled, and TCRdb retains in-frame clones only, with some absent. The table includes roughly 140,000 clones, approximately 91% detected once. Germline lookup yields CDR1 SGHRS and CDR2 YFSETQ. The CDR3 is 15 residues long. Deletions cut 0 bases from V and 0 bases from J, with 7 bases between. As to this clone: The antigen is unknown.

The sequences come from peripheral blood, collected 28 days after the second AZD1222 dose. The chain employs TRBV5-1 and TRBJ1-3; D uncertain. The sequence came from an adult who received the AZD1222 COVID-19 vaccine. CDR3 sequence (DNA): TGCGCCAGCAGCTTGGGGTTGAGCTCTGGAAACACCATATATTTT. Encoded protein: CASSLGLSSGNTIYF.